A single sample is the source of the 12 T cell receptor beta chains below, sequenced in a study of prognosis after radiotherapy for stage I lung cancer. Genomic DNA provided the template from which TCR beta CDR3 was amplified by two-round multiplex PCR. For every TRBV and TRBJ gene, a specific primer was used in first-round PCR. TCRdb reanalysed the multiplex PCR reads using MiXCR and keeps one entry per CDR3 protein. The table lists 13,000 to 15,000 distinct CDR3 sequences, about half of them singletons, with 35% to 40% in the top ten. The source was PBMCs, collected before or after stereotactic body radiation therapy (not recorded which). The receptor source for this set is a donor at least 50 years old with non-small cell lung cancer.

There are many counts of this clonotype. The rearrangement joins TRBV12-3 or TRBV12-4 to TRBJ2-5; tentative D call: TRBD1 (6 bases). The CDR3 runs to 17 residues. V lost 3 bases, J lost 5 bases, and 22 bases lay in between. The CDR3 coding sequence is TGTGCCAGCAGTTTCGGTCCGAGCAGGGGCTTTCGGGAGACCCAGTACTTC. Residues: CASSFGPSRGFRETQYF.

This clonotype appeared once. A far larger clone is one nucleotide away, so this likely arose from a read error. V and J are TRBV6-2 or TRBV6-3 and TRBJ1-5; weak D call: TRBD1 (6 bases). V was trimmed by 5 bases and J by 4 bases, leaving 9 bases between them. The CDR3 covers 13 residues. Germline V gene sequence: CDR1 MNHEY, CDR2 SVGEGT. This CDR3 is CASSQGTNQPQHF. The CDR3 bases are TGTGCCAGCAGTCAGGGGACAAATCAGCCCCAGCATTTT.

The chain carries TRBV6-2 or TRBV6-3 and TRBJ2-5, with D maybe TRBD2 (6 bases). The V end lost 2 bases, the J end lost 2 bases, and 12 bases lay between the germline ends. Looked up from germline, CDR1 is MNHEY and CDR2 is SVGEGT. The CDR3 loop spans 15 amino acids. The CDR3 DNA follows: TGTGCCAGCAGTTACGCGGGGCACAAGCAAGAGACCCAGTACTTC. Translation gives CASSYAGHKQETQYF.

This clonotype was recorded a few times. This may stem from a read error, because a much larger clone lies one nucleotide away. V gene TRBV5-1 combines with J gene TRBJ2-5; no clear D. V was trimmed by 6 bases and J by 2 bases, leaving 8 bases between them. The CDR3 is 12 residues long. CDR1 and CDR2 (germline): SGHRS, YFSETQ. CDR3 sequence (DNA): TGCGCCAGCACCGGGTATCAAGAGACCCAGTACTTC. Its protein product is CASTGYQETQYF.

The chain recombines TRBV7-2 with TRBJ2-1; perhaps TRBD1 as D (6 bases). Germline loops: CDR1 SGHTA, CDR2 FQGNSA. Trimming removed 2 bases at V and 10 bases at J, with 9 bases between. The CDR3 has 12 residues. CDR3 nucleotides: TGTGCCAGCAGCTTAACAGGGACCGAGCAGTTCTTC. It translates to CASSLTGTEQFF.

The sample holds many counts of this clonotype. The rearrangement links TRBV14 to TRBJ2-1, with D perhaps TRBD2 (6 bases). The CDR3 is 16 amino acids. CDR1 and CDR2 from the germline V gene are SGHDN and FVKESK. Trimming removed 1 base from V and 4 bases from J, with 14 bases in between. The CDR3 protein is CASSQGGRGRYNEQFF. CDR3 nucleotide sequence: TGTGCCAGCAGCCAAGGGGGCCGGGGGAGATACAATGAGCAGTTCTTC.

The chain recombines TRBV6-2 or TRBV6-3 with TRBJ2-1; 9 bases are a match to TRBD1. This CDR3 spans 16 amino acids. V shed 6 bases and J 7 bases; nucleotides not matched to a gene: 13. Looked up from germline, CDR1 is MNHEY and CDR2 is SVGEGT. CDR3 protein: CASSPIPGQGRNEQFF. Written as DNA, the CDR3 is TGTGCCAGCAGCCCCATCCCCGGACAGGGGCGGAATGAGCAGTTCTTC.

By sample fraction, this clonotype is medium-sized. The V and J genes are TRBV20-1 and TRBJ2-3, with 14 bases identical to TRBD2. This CDR3 comprises 16 residues. The V gene's germline CDR1 is DFQATT and CDR2 SNEGSKA (reference sequence). J lost 4 bases, V lost 6 bases, and 9 bases had no gene match. Here the CDR3 DNA reads TGCAGTGCGTCCGGGACTAGCGGGGGATTGGCAGATACGCAGTATTTT. Its translation is CSASGTSGGLADTQYF.

In its sample, this clonotype was seen many times. The V and J genes are TRBV28 and TRBJ1-5; D remains ambiguous. V was shortened by 3 bases and J by 3 bases, with 12 bases between the two germline ends. Germline V gene sequence: CDR1 MDHEN, CDR2 SYDVKM. This CDR3 contains 15 residues. For the CDR3, the DNA is TGTGCCAGCAGTTTTGGCCGGGCCCCCAATCAGCCCCAGCATTTT. Protein sequence: CASSFGRAPNQPQHF.

This rearrangement joins TRBV11-2 to TRBJ2-7, with D possibly matching TRBD2 (6 bases). The CDR3 runs to 15 residues. CDR1 and CDR2 from the germline V gene are SGHAT and FQNNGV. V dropped 5 bases and J dropped 3 bases, with 17 bases sitting between them. The chain's CDR3 is CASSPGRDHYYEQYF. DNA of the CDR3: TGTGCCAGCAGCCCCGGGCGGGACCACTACTACGAGCAGTACTTC.

In its sample, this clonotype was seen a few times. The rearrangement links TRBV7-2 to TRBJ2-2; 10 nucleotides align to TRBD1. CDR1 is SGHTA, CDR2 FQGNSA, per germline. This CDR3 comprises 15 residues. Losses at the gene ends were 3 bases for V and 3 bases for J; bases not matched to a gene: 1. CDR3 nucleotides: TGTGCCAGCAGCTTGGGGACAGGGGACACCGGGGAGCTGTTTTTT. It encodes CASSLGTGDTGELFF. Full variable domain (missing parts from reference TRBV7-2 and TRBJ2-2): GAGVSQSPSNKVTEKGKDVELRCDPISGHTALYWYRQSLGQGLEFLIYFQGNSAPDKSGLPSDRFSAERTGGSVSTLTIQRTQQEDSAVYLCASSLGTGDTGELFFGEGSRLTVL.

This clonotype was recorded many times. V is TRBV2 and J is TRBJ2-3, with 12 bases that match TRBD2. The J segment lost 3 bases and the V segment lost 4 bases, leaving 11 bases of the junction unmatched. Looked up from germline, CDR1 is SNHLY and CDR2 is FYNNEI. The length of the CDR3 is 18 residues. CDR3 bases: TGTGCCAGCAGTGTCCCGACTAGCGGGAGTATCCGGACAGATACGCAGTATTTT. Translating gives CASSVPTSGSIRTDTQYF.